This T cell receptor (beta chain) was observed in a study of human T cells and chemical hapten exposure. Study summary: The study sensitized with 2% DPC on an approximately 2 cm by approximately 2 cm patch of upper inner arm skin. General observations from the study: Versus controls, significantly more large CDR3 similarity clusters arose from expanded TCRs.

Original data processing: Sequenced samples showed a median of 95,638 TCRs each, with counts running from about 20,000 to 690,000. From the RACE reads, TCRdb called clonotypes with MiXCR, one entry per CDR3 protein. The V and J calls were not made by the authors but by TCRdb's processing. There are about 50,000 distinct CDR3 sequences in the sample; approximately 10% occur only once, and 8.5% to 10% lies in the top ten. This CDR3 has 16 residues. Germline V gene data show CDR1 as SGHDN and CDR2 as FVKESK. Trimming shortened V by 5 bases and J by 3 bases, and 14 bases separated the two germline ends. This clonotype was recorded at least ten times. What it binds is not known. This sample's time point: pre-sensitization, week 0. Noted treatment: therapeutic diphenylcyclopropenone sensitization with weekly scalp DPC. It was unfractionated whole blood from which total RNA was extracted.

V usage is TRBV14 and J usage is TRBJ1-6; D gene unclear. The material was whole blood, obtained in connection with sensitization to the hapten diphenylcyclopropenone (DPC). This clonotype was obtained from a woman under 40 with alopecia areata. Some clones in this sample may be carry-over from other donors' samples. This chain's CDR3 is CASSYRATIYNSPLHF. The CDR3 DNA is TGTGCCAGCAGCTACCGGGCCACTATCTATAATTCACCCCTCCACTTT.